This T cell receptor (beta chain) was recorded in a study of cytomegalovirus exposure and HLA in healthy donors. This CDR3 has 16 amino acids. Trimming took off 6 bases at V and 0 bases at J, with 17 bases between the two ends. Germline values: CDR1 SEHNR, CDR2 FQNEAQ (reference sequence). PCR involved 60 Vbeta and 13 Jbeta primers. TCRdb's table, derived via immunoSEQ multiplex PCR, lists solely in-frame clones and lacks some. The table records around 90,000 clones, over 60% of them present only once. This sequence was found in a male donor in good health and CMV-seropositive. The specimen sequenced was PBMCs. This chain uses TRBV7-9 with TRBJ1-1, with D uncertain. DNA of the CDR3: TGTGCCAGCAGACCGAGTCCCCGAGGGTTGAACACTGAAGCTTTCTTT. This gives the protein CASRPSPRGLNTEAFF.